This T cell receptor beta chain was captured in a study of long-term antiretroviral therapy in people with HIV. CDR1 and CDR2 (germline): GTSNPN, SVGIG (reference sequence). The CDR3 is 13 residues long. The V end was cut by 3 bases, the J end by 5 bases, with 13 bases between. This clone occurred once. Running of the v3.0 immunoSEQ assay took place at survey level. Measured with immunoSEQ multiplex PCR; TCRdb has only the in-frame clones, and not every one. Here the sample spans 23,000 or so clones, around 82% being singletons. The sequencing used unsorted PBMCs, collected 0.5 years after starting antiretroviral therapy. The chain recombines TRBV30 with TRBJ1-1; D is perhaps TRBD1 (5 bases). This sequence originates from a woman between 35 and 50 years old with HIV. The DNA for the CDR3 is TGTGCCTGGAGCTCAGGGAGGATTACTGAAGCTTTCTTT. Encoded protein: CAWSSGRITEAFF.